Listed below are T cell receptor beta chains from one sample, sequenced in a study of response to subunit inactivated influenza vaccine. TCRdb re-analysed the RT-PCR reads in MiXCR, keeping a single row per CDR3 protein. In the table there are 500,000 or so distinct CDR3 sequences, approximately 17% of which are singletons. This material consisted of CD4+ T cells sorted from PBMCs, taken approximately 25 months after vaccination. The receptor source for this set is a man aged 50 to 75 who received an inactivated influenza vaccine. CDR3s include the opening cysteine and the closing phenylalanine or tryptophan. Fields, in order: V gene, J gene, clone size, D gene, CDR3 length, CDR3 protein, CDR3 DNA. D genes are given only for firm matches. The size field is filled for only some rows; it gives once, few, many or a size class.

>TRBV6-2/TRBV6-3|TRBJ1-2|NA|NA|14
CASSYSSQARTYTF
TGTGCCAGCAGTTACTCGTCACAGGCCAGAACCTACACCTTC
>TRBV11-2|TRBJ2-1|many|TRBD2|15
CASRPGLARRNEQFF
TGTGCCAGCAGGCCGGGACTAGCGAGAAGGAATGAGCAGTTCTTC
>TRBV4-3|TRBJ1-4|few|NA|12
CASSQARGELFF
TGCGCCAGCAGCCAAGCGAGAGGGGAACTGTTTTTT
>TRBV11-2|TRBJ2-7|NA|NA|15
CASSSPTGRIYEQYF
TGTGCCAGCAGCTCCCCCACGGGGCGAATCTACGAGCAGTACTTC
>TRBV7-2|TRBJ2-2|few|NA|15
CASSLALSGTGELFF
TGTGCCAGCAGCTTAGCGCTTTCAGGGACCGGGGAGCTGTTTTTT
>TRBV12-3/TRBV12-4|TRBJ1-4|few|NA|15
CASAPGGASNEKLFF
TGTGCCAGCGCCCCCGGGGGCGCGTCTAATGAAAAACTGTTTTTT
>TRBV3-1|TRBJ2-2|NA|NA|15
CASSQVPSAAGELFF
TGTGCCAGCAGCCAAGTGCCCTCAGCCGCCGGGGAGCTGTTTTTT
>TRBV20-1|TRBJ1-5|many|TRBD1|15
CSAPPGTGLDQPQHF
TGCAGTGCTCCCCCCGGGACAGGGCTAGATCAGCCCCAGCATTTT
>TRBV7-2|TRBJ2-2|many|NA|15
CASSRRQSNTGELFF
TGTGCCAGCAGCCGGCGACAGTCTAACACCGGGGAGCTGTTTTTT
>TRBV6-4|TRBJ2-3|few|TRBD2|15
CASSGGTSGGNTQYF
TGTGCCAGCAGTGGCGGGACTAGCGGGGGCAATACGCAGTATTTT
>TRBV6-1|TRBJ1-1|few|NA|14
CASTRQGPNTEAFF
TGTGCCAGCACGAGGCAGGGGCCGAACACTGAAGCTTTCTTT
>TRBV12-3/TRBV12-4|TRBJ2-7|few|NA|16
CASSFSGTDLRYEQYF
TGTGCCAGCAGTTTTAGCGGGACAGATCTTCGCTACGAGCAGTACTTC
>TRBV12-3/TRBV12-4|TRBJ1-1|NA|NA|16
CASSLVGGLGNTEAFF
TGTGCCAGCAGTTTAGTTGGGGGGCTCGGGAACACTGAAGCTTTCTTT
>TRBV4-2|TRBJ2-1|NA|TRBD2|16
CASSQVRLAGYNEQFF
TGTGCCAGCAGCCAAGTGAGACTAGCGGGATACAATGAGCAGTTCTTC
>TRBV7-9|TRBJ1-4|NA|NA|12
CASSHSGEKLFF
TGTGCCAGCAGCCACTCCGGTGAAAAACTGTTTTTT
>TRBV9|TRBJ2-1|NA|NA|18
CASSVAPVDPPLYNEQFF
TGTGCCAGCAGCGTAGCCCCCGTCGACCCTCCCCTCTACAATGAGCAGTTCTTC
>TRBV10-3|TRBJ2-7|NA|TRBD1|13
CAISRTGVNEQYF
TGTGCCATCAGCCGGACAGGGGTAAACGAGCAGTACTTC
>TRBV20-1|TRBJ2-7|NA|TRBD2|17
CSARDRLAGDPSYEQYF
TGCAGTGCTAGAGATCGACTAGCGGGGGACCCCTCATACGAGCAGTACTTC
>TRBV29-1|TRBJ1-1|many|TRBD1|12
CSVGAGGTEAFF
TGCAGCGTTGGGGCAGGGGGCACTGAAGCTTTCTTT
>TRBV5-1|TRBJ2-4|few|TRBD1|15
CASSSGQARGNIQYF
TGCGCCAGCAGCTCCGGACAGGCTAGGGGGAACATTCAGTACTTC
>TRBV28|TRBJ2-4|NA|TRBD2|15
CASSLGASGRNIQYF
TGTGCCAGCAGTTTAGGGGCTAGCGGCCGAAACATTCAGTACTTC
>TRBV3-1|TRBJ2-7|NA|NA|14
CASSRTTAGYEQYF
TGTGCCAGCAGCCGGACGACCGCAGGGTACGAGCAGTACTTC
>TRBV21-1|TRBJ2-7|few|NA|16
CASSKRGGIRLGEQYF
TGTGCCAGCAGCAAAAGGGGCGGGATTCGGTTGGGCGAGCAGTACTTC
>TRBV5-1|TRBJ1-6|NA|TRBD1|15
CASSPDRGANSPLHF
TGCGCCAGCTCCCCCGACAGGGGCGCCAATTCTCCCCTCCACTTT
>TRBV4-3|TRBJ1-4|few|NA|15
CASSQDLGANEKLFF
TGCGCCAGCAGCCAAGATCTGGGAGCTAATGAAAAACTGTTTTTT
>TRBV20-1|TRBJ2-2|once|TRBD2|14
CSARPSGLYGELFF
TGCAGTGCGAGGCCTAGCGGCCTATACGGGGAGCTGTTTTTT
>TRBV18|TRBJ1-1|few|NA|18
CASSPTLTGGGGNTEAFF
TGTGCCAGCTCACCCACCCTCACTGGGGGCGGTGGGAACACTGAAGCTTTCTTT
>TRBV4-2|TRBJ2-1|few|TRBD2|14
CASSQWTSPNEQFF
TGTGCCAGCAGCCAGTGGACTAGCCCTAATGAGCAGTTCTTC
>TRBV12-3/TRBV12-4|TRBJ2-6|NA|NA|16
CASSFFALTGANVLTF
TGTGCCAGCAGTTTCTTTGCGCTCACTGGGGCCAACGTCCTGACTTTC
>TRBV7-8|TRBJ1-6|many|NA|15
CASSLGQGNNSPLHF
TGTGCCAGCAGCTTAGGGCAGGGAAATAATTCACCCCTCCACTTT
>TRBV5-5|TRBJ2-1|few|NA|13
CASSLLQYNEQFF
TGTGCCAGCAGCTTACTTCAGTACAATGAGCAGTTCTTC
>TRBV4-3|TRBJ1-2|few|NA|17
CASSQDRRQWTHYGYTF
TGCGCCAGCAGCCAAGATCGACGACAGTGGACACACTATGGCTACACCTTC
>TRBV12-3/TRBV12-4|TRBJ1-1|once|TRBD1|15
CASILQGAENTEAFF
TGTGCCAGCATATTACAGGGGGCGGAGAACACTGAAGCTTTCTTT
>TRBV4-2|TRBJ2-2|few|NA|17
CASSQDWQGLTSGELFF
TGTGCCAGCAGCCAAGATTGGCAGGGGCTTACGTCCGGGGAGCTGTTTTTT
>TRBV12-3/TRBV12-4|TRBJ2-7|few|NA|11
CASGLSGEQYF
TGTGCCAGCGGCCTCTCAGGGGAGCAGTACTTC
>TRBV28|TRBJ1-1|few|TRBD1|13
CASRGTGDAEAFF
TGTGCCAGCAGGGGGACAGGAGACGCTGAAGCTTTCTTT